Here is one T cell receptor beta chain with its context. The target antigen is unknown. The germline V gene has CDR1 SGHTA and CDR2 FQGNSA. V was pared by 1 base and J by 2 bases, with 12 bases between. This CDR3 comprises 15 residues. Sorted populations were all over 98% pure. This sample stems from a study of beta chain features in type 1 diabetes. Study overall: Patients looked much like healthy donors when it came to age, gender and cell yields.

Study-level results: Moderate but significant shortening of TCRB CDR3s was recorded in all four CD4+ subsets from Type 1 diabetes patients. The study found fewer insertions and more deletions at VDJ junctions in type 1 diabetes patients.

Expressed TCRB transcripts were sequenced because the isolated RNA had all been reverse transcribed beforehand. Assay used: immunoSEQ multiplex PCR; TCRdb lists only in-frame clones, some missing. The data contain about 220,000 clones, roughly 10% of them singletons. Specimen: central memory CD4+ T cells from blood. The sequence derives from a man between 18 and 35 years old in good health. This chain links TRBV7-2 with TRBJ2-7, with D unclear. The CDR3 nucleotides read TGTGCCAGCAGCTTAGGCTCTAGTCCTACCTACGAGCAGTACTTC. Its protein product is CASSLGSSPTYEQYF.